This passage covers 17 T cell receptor beta chains from one sample sequenced in a study of blood T cell repertoires in COVID-19. Sequencing used immunoSEQ multiplex PCR; TCRdb keeps in-frame clones, though not all of them. This table has approximately 210,000 clones, approximately 80% appearing once. The sample comprised PBMCs or T cells enriched from blood (not recorded which). The source of these receptors is a man aged 35 to 55 who had recovered from COVID-19.

This clone appeared a single time. This chain connects TRBV9 to TRBJ2-1, with TRBD2 matching over 14 bases. The V and J ends lost 3 bases and 7 bases, in that order; junction bases with no gene match: 6. Germline loops: CDR1 SGDLS, CDR2 YYNGEE. The CDR3 spans 16 residues. In nucleotides, the CDR3 is TGTGCCAGCAGCGCTAGACTAGCGGGGGGGCCAAATGAGCAGTTCTTC. Translated, it gives CASSARLAGGPNEQFF.

This clone was detected only once. J is TRBJ1-5 and V is TRBV18, with D unresolved. The V gene lost 0 bases and the J gene lost 11 bases, with 14 bases spanning the gap. This CDR3 spans 14 amino acids. CDR1 is KGHSH, CDR2 LQKENI, per germline. CDR3: CASSPPGRSLTQHF. The CDR3 bases are TGTGCCAGCTCACCACCGGGCCGCTCTTTGACCCAGCATTTT.

The rearrangement joins TRBV27 to TRBJ1-1, with a possible D match to TRBD1 (5 bases). The CDR3 is 14 amino acids. The V gene lost 5 bases and the J gene lost 1 base, with 11 bases spanning the gap. Germline V gives CDR1 MNHEY, CDR2 SMNVEV (reference sequence). The CDR3 nucleotides read TGTGCCAGCAGTCTCGTCCAGGGGAACACTGAAGCTTTCTTT. Translating it yields CASSLVQGNTEAFF.

V and J are TRBV7-9 and TRBJ2-2, with 9 positions matching TRBD2. This CDR3 spans 15 amino acids. Germline CDR1 SEHNR, CDR2 FQNEAQ (reference sequence). V lost 8 bases and J lost 1; bases outside the gene matches: 5. CDR3 DNA sequence: TGTGCCAGCCCCCGAGCGGGGGGGAACACCGGGGAGCTGTTTTTT. Protein: CASPRAGGNTGELFF.

The genes are TRBV6-1 and TRBJ1-4; a weak D match, TRBD1 (5 bases). CDR3 length: 14 residues. V was cut by 1 base and J by 7 bases, with 10 bases left in between. The V gene's germline CDR1 is MNHNS and CDR2 SASEGT. In nucleotides, the CDR3 is TGTGCCAGCAGTGAAGTCGGGGGGAGTGAAAAACTGTTTTTT. Amino acids: CASSEVGGSEKLFF.

The V gene is TRBV4-1, the J gene TRBJ2-2; D perhaps matches TRBD2 (5 bases). The CDR3 contains 15 residues. Germline V gene data show CDR1 as MGHRA and CDR2 as YSYEKL. V was pared by 1 base and J by 7 bases, with 13 bases between. CDR3 bases: TGCGCCAGCAGCCAAGCTGAGGGATGGAACGGGGAGCTGTTTTTT. Encoded protein: CASSQAEGWNGELFF.

This clone occurred a few times. The rearrangement joins TRBV4-3 to TRBJ1-1; 9 bases are a match to TRBD1. Germline lookup yields CDR1 LGHNA and CDR2 YSLEER. V trimming: 6 bases; J trimming: 4 bases; junction bases outside the gene matches: 18. CDR3 length: 18 residues. CDR3 sequence reads: CASSQTTYRGQGSTEAFF. As DNA, the CDR3 is TGCGCCAGCAGTCAAACTACGTACAGGGGGCAAGGGAGCACTGAAGCTTTCTTT.

The V call is TRBV6-5, the J call TRBJ2-2, with 10 bases identical to TRBD1. Trimming removed 4 bases from V and 6 bases from J; junction bases left unmatched: 5. Germline loops: CDR1 MNHEY, CDR2 SVGAGI. This CDR3 region has 15 residues. CDR3 residues: CASSSGTGAAGELFF. DNA for the CDR3: TGTGCCAGCAGTTCCGGGACAGGGGCCGCCGGGGAGCTGTTTTTT.

The gene calls are TRBV9 and TRBJ1-4; no clear D. Germline lookup yields CDR1 SGDLS and CDR2 YYNGEE. Trimming took off 2 bases at V and 0 bases at J, with 5 bases between the two ends. CDR3 length: 14 amino acids. This chain's CDR3 is CASSVSATNEKLFF. Here the CDR3 DNA reads TGTGCCAGCAGCGTGAGTGCAACTAATGAAAAACTGTTTTTT.

CDR3 coding DNA: TGTGCCAGCAGTTTCAGTCCCGGGACAGGGCTCGGCACAGATACGCAGTATTTT. Its translation: CASSFSPGTGLGTDTQYF. The V and J genes are TRBV27 and TRBJ2-3; 9 positions match TRBD1. The CDR3 extends over 18 amino acids. Germline lookup yields CDR1 MNHEY and CDR2 SMNVEV (reference sequence). V shed 3 bases and J 1 base; nucleotides not matched to a gene: 11.

The chain is built from TRBV5-1 and TRBJ2-5, with 7 bases that match TRBD2. The V and J ends lost 2 bases and 4 bases, in that order; junction bases with no gene match: 8. The CDR3 loop spans 15 amino acids. From germline, CDR1 is SGHRS and CDR2 YFSETQ. For the CDR3, the DNA is TGCGCCAGCAGCTTCGTTGGGGCGGGAGCAGAGACCCAGTACTTC. Its translation: CASSFVGAGAETQYF.

This clone was seen only once. The chain employs TRBV24-1 and TRBJ1-4, with 9 bases fitting TRBD1. This CDR3 has 15 amino acids. Germline V CDR1 and CDR2: KGHDR, SFDVKD. Losses at the gene ends were 9 bases for V and 5 bases for J; bases not matched to a gene: 9. The CDR3 here is CATGSPGQGNEKLFF. The DNA of the CDR3 is TGTGCCACCGGATCCCCCGGACAGGGGAATGAAAAACTGTTTTTT.

The chain uses TRBV25-1 and TRBJ2-7, with D possibly being TRBD2 (5 bases). V lost 6 bases and J 0 bases, leaving 15 bases between the germline ends. The germline CDR1 and CDR2 sequences are MGHDK and SYGVNS. This CDR3 has 15 residues. CDR3 in DNA: TGTGCCAGCAGCCCGTTTCGGGGATCCTCCTACGAGCAGTACTTC. It specifies CASSPFRGSSYEQYF.

The chain carries TRBV28 and TRBJ1-3, with D possibly being TRBD1 (5 bases). Trimming pared 6 bases from V and 2 bases from J, leaving 11 bases between. The CDR3 contains 14 residues. CDR1 and CDR2 from the germline V gene are MDHEN and SYDVKM. The CDR3 here is CASRLGHTGNTIYF. DNA for the CDR3: TGTGCCAGCAGGCTCGGACATACTGGAAACACCATATATTTT.

This chain links TRBV18 with TRBJ1-3; 7 positions match TRBD1. The CDR3 contains 16 residues. Germline V lookup: CDR1 KGHSH, CDR2 LQKENI. After removal of 1 base from V and 1 base from J, the junction contained 4 bases not matched to a gene. The DNA for the CDR3 is TGTGCCAGCTCACCACAGGGGGCCATATCTGGAAACACCATATATTTT. It yields the protein CASSPQGAISGNTIYF.

The chain combines TRBV4-3 with TRBJ1-1; D is perhaps TRBD1 (5 bases). The CDR3 totals 16 residues. Germline V gives CDR1 LGHNA, CDR2 YSLEER. The V gene lost 4 bases and the J gene lost 6 bases, with 21 bases spanning the gap. The CDR3 DNA reads as TGCGCCAGCAGCCTGGAACCTGGGGGGGGGATAGCTGAAGCTTTCTTT. Translation: CASSLEPGGGIAEAFF.

The sample holds one count of this clone. V and J are TRBV19 and TRBJ1-2; 10 positions agree with TRBD1. With 5 bases clipped from V and 4 bases from J, the junction kept 7 bases outside the gene matches. The germline V gene encodes CDR1 LNHDA and CDR2 SQIVND (reference sequence). The length of the CDR3 is 15 residues. CDR3 residues: CASSPRTGGPYGYTF. The CDR3, as DNA: TGTGCCAGTAGTCCCAGGACAGGGGGGCCCTATGGCTACACCTTC.